This T cell receptor beta chain was identified in a study of blood T cell repertoires in COVID-19. Looking at the study overall: Acute-phase and convalescent COVID-19 samples originated in the United States, Italy and Spain.

Participants' own reports of clinical history determined their cohort assignment. The V end lost 6 bases, the J end lost 1 base, and 16 bases lay between the germline ends. The CDR3 covers 15 residues. Germline CDR1 is SGHRS and CDR2 is YFSETQ. Produced via immunoSEQ multiplex PCR; TCRdb's table is partial and in-frame only. The sample includes hundreds of thousands of clones, approximately 89% seen only once; the top ten take less than 3.5%. V and J are TRBV5-1 and TRBJ2-5, with a tentative D call TRBD1 (6 bases). Sequences were obtained from PBMCs or T cells enriched from blood (not recorded which). The sequence came from a woman between 50 and 59 years old who had been exposed to COVID-19. The CDR3 DNA is TGCGCCAGCACGAGGGGGAGTGGGGGCCAAGAGACCCAGTACTTC. As protein: CASTRGSGGQETQYF.